Below are 12 T cell receptor beta chains sequenced from a single sample in a study of T cell changes during pregnancy in multiple sclerosis. Clones were read by immunoSEQ multiplex PCR, and TCRdb kept only the in-frame ones, dropping some. Of over 55,000 clones listed, approximately 94% are singletons. The sequences come from CD8+ T cells from peripheral blood mononuclear cells, collected in the third trimester of pregnancy. The receptors originated from a female donor with multiple sclerosis, enrolled in a pregnancy study.

This chain uses TRBV2 with TRBJ2-1, with 9 bases identical to TRBD2. V was pared by 5 bases and J by 0 bases, with 2 bases of the junction left unmatched. The CDR3 has 15 residues. Germline V gives CDR1 SNHLY, CDR2 FYNNEI. CDR3 nucleotides: TGTGCCAGCAGTCTTAGCGGGAGCTCCTACAATGAGCAGTTCTTC. Its protein product is CASSLSGSSYNEQFF.

The chain employs TRBV27 and TRBJ2-7; maybe TRBD1 (6 bases). CDR1 and CDR2 (germline): MNHEY, SMNVEV (reference sequence). The V end lost 4 bases, the J end lost 4 bases, and 11 bases lay between the germline ends. The CDR3 is 13 amino acids. The CDR3 reads CASSSSQGYEQYF. Written as DNA, the CDR3 is TGTGCCAGCAGTTCGTCCCAGGGGTACGAGCAGTACTTC.

The sample holds one count of this clone. The chain uses TRBV7-9 and TRBJ2-7, with D perhaps TRBD2 (6 bases). This CDR3 is built from 15 residues. Trimming took off 5 bases at V and 5 bases at J, with 19 bases between the two ends. CDR1 and CDR2 from the germline V gene are SEHNR and FQNEAQ (reference sequence). In DNA, the CDR3 is TGTGCCAGCAGCCCCCCCGGGGGAAATACCGACGAGCAGTACTTC. Translating it yields CASSPPGGNTDEQYF.

The J gene is TRBJ2-7, the V gene TRBV2; 9 bases fit TRBD2. This CDR3 has 16 amino acids. J gave up 1 base and V 7 bases, and 11 bases lay outside the gene matches. Germline assignment: CDR1 SNHLY and CDR2 FYNNEI. The CDR3 spells CASTSGTSGLSYEQYF. For the CDR3, the DNA is TGTGCCAGCACCTCCGGAACTAGCGGGTTATCCTACGAGCAGTACTTC.

The J gene is TRBJ2-2, the V gene TRBV7-9, with 7 bases matching TRBD2. The germline CDR1 and CDR2 sequences are SEHNR and FQNEAQ (reference sequence). CDR3 size: 15 residues. Trimming took 5 bases from V and 7 from J; bases not matched to a gene: 10. The CDR3 spells CASSGRESPLGELFF. CDR3 nucleotide sequence: TGTGCCAGCAGCGGGCGGGAGAGCCCTCTCGGGGAGCTGTTTTTT.

The rearrangement uses TRBV1 and TRBJ2-3; the D segment call TRBD1 is taken from the table without a DNA check. TRBV1 is listed as a pseudogene. The CDR3 runs to 15 residues. The CDR3 protein is CTSMGQTNRTDTQYF. The CDR3 DNA reads TGCACCAGCATGGGACAGACGAACCGCACAGATACGCAGTATTTT.

The chain has TRBV27 and TRBJ2-5; 11 nucleotides align to TRBD2. This CDR3 has 14 residues. Trimming removed 9 bases from V and 2 bases from J; junction bases left unmatched: 5. From germline, CDR1 is MNHEY and CDR2 SMNVEV (reference sequence). DNA of the CDR3: TGTGCCAGTCGTAGCGGGAGGGGACAAGAGACCCAGTACTTC. Its translation: CASRSGRGQETQYF.

V usage is TRBV7-9 and J usage is TRBJ2-1; a possible D gene is TRBD2 (5 bases). Germline loops: CDR1 SEHNR, CDR2 FQNEAQ (reference sequence). With 4 bases removed from V and 9 bases from J, the gap between germline ends came to 19 bases. This CDR3 has 15 residues. CDR3 sequence (DNA): TGTGCCAGCAGCTCCCCCCTGTCTAGCTTACGTGAGCAGTTCTTC. It translates to CASSSPLSSLREQFF.

The chain combines TRBV19 with TRBJ1-1; D unclear. CDR3 length equals 13 residues. Germline CDR1 LNHDA, CDR2 SQIVND (reference sequence). The V end lost 6 bases, the J end lost 5 bases, and 13 bases lay between the germline ends. Here the CDR3 DNA reads TGTGCCAGTAGGGACCTCGGAGGTACTGAAGCTTTCTTT. Encoded protein: CASRDLGGTEAFF.

The rearrangement joins TRBV5-1 to TRBJ2-3, with no clear D. Germline CDR1 and CDR2: SGHRS and YFSETQ. There are 13 residues in the CDR3. V lost 1 base, J lost 6 bases, and 9 bases lay in between. This CDR3 reads CASSLYVRDTQYF. The CDR3 DNA is TGCGCCAGCAGCTTGTACGTGAGGGATACGCAGTATTTT.

The chain uses TRBV4-3 and TRBJ2-7; D is unclear. The CDR3 is made up of 13 amino acids. The V and J ends lost 2 bases and 4 bases respectively, with 9 bases between them. CDR1 and CDR2 from the germline V gene are LGHNA and YSLEER. CDR3: CASSQQVGYEQYF. The CDR3 bases are TGCGCCAGCAGCCAACAGGTCGGTTACGAGCAGTACTTC.

The chain recombines TRBV7-9 with TRBJ1-5; possibly TRBD1 for D (5 bases). From germline, CDR1 is SEHNR and CDR2 FQNEAQ (reference sequence). CDR3 length: 19 amino acids. V gave up 4 bases and J gave up 0 bases, with 22 bases separating them. The CDR3 DNA reads TGTGCCAGCAGCTCAGTTGGGTCCAGGACACAGGATAGCAATCAGCCCCAGCATTTT. It translates to CASSSVGSRTQDSNQPQHF.